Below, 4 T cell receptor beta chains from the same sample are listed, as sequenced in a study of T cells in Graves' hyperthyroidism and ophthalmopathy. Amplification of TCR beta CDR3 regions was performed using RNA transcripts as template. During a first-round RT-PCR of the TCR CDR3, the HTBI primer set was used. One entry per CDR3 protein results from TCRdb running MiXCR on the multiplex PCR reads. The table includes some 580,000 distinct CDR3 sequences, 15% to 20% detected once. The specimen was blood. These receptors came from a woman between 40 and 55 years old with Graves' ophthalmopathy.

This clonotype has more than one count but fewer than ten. The CDR3 DNA sequence: TGTGCCACAGCATTGAGCGGGAGCTTGGAGACCCAGTACTTC. It codes for CATALSGSLETQYF. V gene TRBV6-1 combines with J gene TRBJ2-5, with 8 bases fitting TRBD2. Germline CDR1 reads MNHNS; CDR2 reads SASEGT. CDR3 length: 14 amino acids. J gave up 5 bases and V 10 bases, and 12 bases lay outside the gene matches.

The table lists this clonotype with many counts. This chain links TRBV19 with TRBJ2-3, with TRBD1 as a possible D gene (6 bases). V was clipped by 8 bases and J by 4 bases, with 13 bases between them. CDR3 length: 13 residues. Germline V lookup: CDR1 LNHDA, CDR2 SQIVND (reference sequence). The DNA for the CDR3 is TGTGCCAGTGGGGAACAGGGAGCAGATACGCAGTATTTT. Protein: CASGEQGADTQYF.

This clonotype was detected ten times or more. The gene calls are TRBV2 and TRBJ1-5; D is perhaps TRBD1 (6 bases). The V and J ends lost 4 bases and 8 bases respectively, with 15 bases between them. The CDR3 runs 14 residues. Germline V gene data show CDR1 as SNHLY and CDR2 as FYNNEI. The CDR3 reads CASSGGGGGEPQHF. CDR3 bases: TGTGCCAGCAGTGGCGGAGGGGGTGGAGAGCCCCAGCATTTT.

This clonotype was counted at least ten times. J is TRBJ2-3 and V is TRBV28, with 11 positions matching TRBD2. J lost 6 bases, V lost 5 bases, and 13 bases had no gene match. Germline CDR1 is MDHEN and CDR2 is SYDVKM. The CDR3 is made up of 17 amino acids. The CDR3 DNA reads TGTGCCAGCAGTCCAAAACTAGCGGGAGTGGGAATCGATACGCAGTATTTT. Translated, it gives CASSPKLAGVGIDTQYF.